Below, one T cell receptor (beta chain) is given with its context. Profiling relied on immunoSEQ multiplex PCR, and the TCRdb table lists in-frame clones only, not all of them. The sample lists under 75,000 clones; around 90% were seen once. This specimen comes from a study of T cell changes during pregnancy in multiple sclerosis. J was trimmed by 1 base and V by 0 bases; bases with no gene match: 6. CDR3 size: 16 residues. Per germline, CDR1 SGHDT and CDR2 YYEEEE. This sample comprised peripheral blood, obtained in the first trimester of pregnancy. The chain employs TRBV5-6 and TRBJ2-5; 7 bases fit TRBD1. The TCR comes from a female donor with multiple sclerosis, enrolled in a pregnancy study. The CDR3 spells CASSLEGWTGQETQYF. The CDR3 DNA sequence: TGTGCCAGCAGCTTGGAGGGTTGGACAGGCCAAGAGACCCAGTACTTC.